The 27 T cell receptor beta chains given below trace back to one sample, sequenced in a study of OX40 agonist ivuxolimab in advanced cancers. TCRdb keeps only in-frame clones here, not all; method: immunoSEQ multiplex PCR. The sample consists of tens of thousands of clones, around nine tenths of them appearing once. The material was CD4+ or CD8+ T cells sorted from blood, obtained in a trial of the OX40 agonist ivuxolimab. Receptor source: an adult with an advanced solid tumor such as melanoma, head and neck, liver or kidney cancer.

This chain joins TRBV30 and TRBJ2-1, with a tentative D call TRBD2 (7 bases). V lost 2 bases and J 8 bases, leaving 13 bases between the germline ends. Germline CDR1 reads GTSNPN; CDR2 reads SVGIG (reference sequence). This CDR3 has 13 residues. The CDR3 is CAWSSWGGDEQFF. In DNA form, the CDR3 reads TGTGCCTGGAGTTCCTGGGGGGGCGATGAGCAGTTCTTC.

The V call is TRBV6-6, the J call TRBJ2-1; unclear D gene. The CDR3 sequence is 12 residues long. V was clipped by 6 bases and J by 6 bases, with 9 bases between them. Per germline, CDR1 MNHNY and CDR2 SVGAGI (reference sequence). The DNA for the CDR3 is TGTGCCAGCAGCCGTAACAGCAATGAGCAGTTCTTC. Translating gives CASSRNSNEQFF.

The rearrangement links TRBV6-6 to TRBJ1-3, with D hard to call. The ends were cut back, 8 bases at V and 0 bases at J, with 17 bases in the middle. CDR3 length equals 16 residues. The germline CDR1 and CDR2 sequences are MNHNY and SVGAGI (reference sequence). CDR3 in amino acids: CASAPPATLSGNTIYF. CDR3 nucleotide sequence: TGTGCCAGCGCCCCCCCCGCGACCCTCTCTGGAAACACCATATATTTT.

In nucleotides, the CDR3 is TGCGCCAGCAGCCGGCAGGGGGCTGGGGCCAACGTCCTGACTTTC. It is translated as CASSRQGAGANVLTF. This chain uses TRBV4-1 with TRBJ2-6, with TRBD1 identical over 7 bases. The germline CDR1 and CDR2 sequences are MGHRA and YSYEKL. The V and J ends lost 4 bases and 2 bases, in that order; junction bases with no gene match: 2. The length of the CDR3 is 15 residues.

The V call is TRBV2, the J call TRBJ1-1; D gene unclear. The CDR3 consists of 13 residues. The V gene lost 4 bases and the J gene lost 1 base, with 7 bases spanning the gap. CDR1 SNHLY and CDR2 FYNNEI come from the germline V gene. The CDR3 coding sequence is TGTGCCAGCAGTGCAAACAAGAACACTGAAGCTTTCTTT. Translation gives CASSANKNTEAFF.

V and J are TRBV11-3 and TRBJ1-1; D remains unclear. CDR3 length equals 13 residues. The germline V and J ends were trimmed by 2 bases and 1 base, with 5 bases remaining between them. Germline CDR1 reads SGHNT; CDR2 reads YENEEA. The CDR3 nucleotides read TGTGCCAGCAGCTTAATAGAGAACACTGAAGCTTTCTTT. Its protein is CASSLIENTEAFF. Complete variable domain (other parts from reference TRBV11-3 and TRBJ1-1): EAGVVQSPRYKIIEKKQPVAFWCNPISGHNTLYWYLQNLGQGPELLIRYENEEAVDDSQLPKDRFSAERLKGVDSTLKIQPAELGDSAVYLCASSLIENTEAFFGQGTRLTVV.

In nucleotides, the CDR3 is TGTGCCAGCAGAGCCGGGACTAGCGATCTCGGCACAGATACGCAGTATTTT. Its translation: CASRAGTSDLGTDTQYF. The chain carries TRBV2 and TRBJ2-3, with TRBD2 identical over 10 bases. Germline V gives CDR1 SNHLY, CDR2 FYNNEI. V shed 6 bases, J shed 1 base, and the junction held 10 bases outside the gene matches. The CDR3 contains 17 residues.

This clone came up a few times. DNA of the CDR3: TGTGCCAGTAGTATAGGGGGACGGACCTACTATGGCTACACCTTC. This encodes CASSIGGRTYYGYTF. The V call is TRBV19, the J call TRBJ1-2; tentatively, D is TRBD1 (5 bases). The CDR3 totals 15 residues. CDR1 LNHDA and CDR2 SQIVND come from the germline V gene (reference sequence). V lost 1 base and J 3 bases, leaving 12 bases between the germline ends. The whole variable domain, remainder taken from reference TRBV19 and TRBJ1-2, is DGGITQSPKYLFRKEGQNVTLSCEQNLNHDAMYWYRQDPGQGLRLIYYSQIVNDFQKGDIAEGYSVSREKKESFPLTVTSAQKNPTAFYLCASSIGGRTYYGYTFGSGTRLTVV.

CDR3 in DNA: TGTGCCAGCAGCTTAATTAGCGGGGGGGCTCGAACCGGGGAGCTGTTTTTT. Its protein product is CASSLISGGARTGELFF. The chain employs TRBV11-2 and TRBJ2-2, with 11 positions matching TRBD2. CDR1 and CDR2 from the germline V gene are SGHAT and FQNNGV. The CDR3 sequence is 17 residues long. The V segment lost 2 bases and the J segment 5 bases; nucleotides outside the gene matches: 7. The full variable domain, rest sourced from reference TRBV11-2 and TRBJ2-2, is EAGVAQSPRYKIIEKRQSVAFWCNPISGHATLYWYQQILGQGPKLLIQFQNNGVVDDSQLPKDRFSAERLKGVDSTLKIQPAKLEDSAVYLCASSLISGGARTGELFFGEGSRLTVL.

This chain links TRBV13 with TRBJ2-5; 9 nucleotides align to TRBD1. V shed 3 bases, J shed 4 bases, and the junction held 0 bases outside the gene matches. The CDR3 has 13 residues. The germline V gene encodes CDR1 PRHDT and CDR2 FYEKMQ (reference sequence). CDR3: CASSLTGGETQYF. The CDR3 nucleotides are TGTGCCAGCAGCTTGACAGGGGGAGAGACCCAGTACTTC.

The chain uses TRBV5-6 and TRBJ1-5, with unresolved D. The CDR3 extends over 14 amino acids. Germline assignment: CDR1 SGHDT and CDR2 YYEEEE. Trimming took off 4 bases at V and 3 bases at J, with 11 bases between the two ends. The CDR3 spells CASSLQRLNQPQHF. CDR3 DNA sequence: TGTGCCAGCAGCCTTCAGAGACTCAATCAGCCCCAGCATTTT.

This rearrangement joins TRBV6-1 to TRBJ2-6; no reliable D call. The CDR3 loop spans 18 amino acids. V was clipped by 0 bases and J by 0 bases, with 12 bases between them. The germline gives CDR1 MNHNS, CDR2 SASEGT. DNA of the CDR3: TGTGCCAGCAGTGAAGCTGGTTTGAGAAGCTCTGGGGCCAACGTCCTGACTTTC. Protein: CASSEAGLRSSGANVLTF.

The chain couples TRBV19 to TRBJ2-7; maybe TRBD2 (7 bases). V lost 6 bases and J lost 6, with 24 bases in between. Germline V gives CDR1 LNHDA, CDR2 SQIVND (reference sequence). This CDR3 has 16 amino acids. Here the CDR3 DNA reads TGTGCCAGTAGCTCCCCCGGCGGGGGCCGGGGAGGCGAGCAGTACTTC. The encoded protein is CASSSPGGGRGGEQYF.

J is TRBJ2-1 and V is TRBV11-2, with TRBD2 matching over 8 bases. This CDR3 has 14 residues. Trimming at V came to 1 base and at J to 7 bases, leaving 3 bases not matched to a gene. The germline V gene encodes CDR1 SGHAT and CDR2 FQNNGV. The CDR3 spells CASSLAGGPNEQFF. The CDR3 DNA reads as TGTGCCAGCAGCTTAGCGGGGGGGCCGAATGAGCAGTTCTTC.

V is TRBV6-1 and J is TRBJ2-7; D is uncertain. The CDR3 length is 12 residues. Germline loops: CDR1 MNHNS, CDR2 SASEGT. V shed 3 bases and J shed 1 base, with 4 bases lying between them. The CDR3 nucleotides are TGTGCCAGCAGTGAGACTTCCTACGAGCAGTACTTC. Translated: CASSETSYEQYF.

The CDR3 reads CASSYGGPGELFF. CDR3 DNA: TGTGCCAGCAGTTATGGGGGACCCGGGGAGCTGTTTTTT. The chain recombines TRBV6-6 with TRBJ2-2; D tentatively reads TRBD1 or TRBD2 (5 bases each). The germline V and J ends were trimmed by 3 bases and 6 bases, with 8 bases remaining between them. The CDR3 is 13 amino acids. Germline V gives CDR1 MNHNY, CDR2 SVGAGI (reference sequence).

This sequence joins TRBV30 and TRBJ1-1; maybe TRBD1 (6 bases). The CDR3 spans 15 residues. Germline lookup yields CDR1 GTSNPN and CDR2 SVGIG (reference sequence). V lost 2 bases to trimming and J lost 0 bases, with 13 bases between them. DNA for the CDR3: TGTGCCTGGAGTACAACAGGGTACCTGAACACTGAAGCTTTCTTT. This sequence encodes CAWSTTGYLNTEAFF.

This sequence joins TRBV9 and TRBJ2-5; TRBD2 matches 8 bases. The CDR3 contains 17 residues. Trimming at V came to 4 bases and at J to 7 bases, leaving 18 bases not matched to a gene. The germline V gene has CDR1 SGDLS and CDR2 YYNGEE. The CDR3 coding sequence is TGTGCCAGCAGCTCCCACCCGGTAGCGGGACTGGGTGGGACCCAGTACTTC. Translation: CASSSHPVAGLGGTQYF.

This chain uses TRBV28 with TRBJ1-2, with D possibly being TRBD1 (6 bases). V lost 3 bases to trimming and J lost 4 bases, with 6 bases between them. This CDR3 spans 12 amino acids. Germline V gene sequence: CDR1 MDHEN, CDR2 SYDVKM. CDR3 nucleotides: TGTGCCAGCAGTTTGGGGGCCTATGGCTACACCTTC. Translating it yields CASSLGAYGYTF.

The chain couples TRBV6-5 to TRBJ1-4; a weak D match, TRBD1 (5 bases). Germline V gene sequence: CDR1 MNHEY, CDR2 SVGAGI. The CDR3 totals 16 residues. The V end was cut by 2 bases, the J end by 7 bases, with 17 bases between. The CDR3 spells CASSYNARGLGEKLFF. The CDR3 DNA reads as TGTGCCAGCAGTTACAATGCGCGGGGGTTGGGTGAAAAACTGTTTTTT.

In DNA, the CDR3 is TGTGCCAGCAGGTCCGCGTTGGGTTGGGGCAATCAGCCCCAGCATTTT. It translates to CASRSALGWGNQPQHF. V usage is TRBV28 and J usage is TRBJ1-5, with no clear D. The CDR3 is made up of 16 amino acids. Germline assignment: CDR1 MDHEN and CDR2 SYDVKM. Trimming stripped 6 bases from V and 2 bases from J, with 17 bases between.

This chain connects TRBV25-1 to TRBJ1-3, with TRBD1 matching over 8 bases. Germline V gene lookup returns CDR1 MGHDK and CDR2 SYGVNS. The CDR3 covers 15 residues. V shed 2 bases, J shed 0 bases, and the junction held 0 bases outside the gene matches. The CDR3 loop is CASSETGGSGNTIYF. DNA for the CDR3: TGTGCCAGCAGTGAAACAGGGGGCTCTGGAAACACCATATATTTT.

The chain combines TRBV4-2 with TRBJ2-3; 7 nucleotides align to TRBD2. V lost 1 base, J lost 5 bases, and 9 bases stayed unmatched. There are 16 residues in the CDR3. Germline loops: CDR1 LGHNA, CDR2 YNFKEQ. CDR3 residues: CASSQGAGPGGDTQYF. The CDR3 DNA follows: TGTGCCAGCAGCCAAGGGGCCGGGCCGGGGGGAGATACGCAGTATTTT.

The chain has TRBV2 and TRBJ1-5; D is possibly TRBD1 (6 bases). V lost 5 bases and J 0 bases, leaving 11 bases between the germline ends. CDR1 SNHLY and CDR2 FYNNEI come from the germline V gene. The CDR3 extends over 15 amino acids. CDR3 DNA sequence: TGTGCCAGCAGTCGTGACAGGAATAGCAATCAGCCCCAGCATTTT. This translates into CASSRDRNSNQPQHF.

The chain couples TRBV5-6 to TRBJ2-3, with D perhaps TRBD1 or TRBD2 (5 bases each). CDR3 size: 13 residues. V was cut by 1 base and J by 5 bases, with 8 bases left in between. Germline values: CDR1 SGHDT, CDR2 YYEEEE. CDR3 nucleotide sequence: TGTGCCAGCAGCTTGCATGGGGGAGATACGCAGTATTTT. Its translation: CASSLHGGDTQYF. The full variable domain, with the rest looked up from reference TRBV5-6 and TRBJ2-3, is DAGVTQSPTHLIKTRGQQVTLRCSPKSGHDTVSWYQQALGQGPQFIFQYYEEEERQRGNFPDRFSGHQFPNYSSELNVNALLLGDSALYLCASSLHGGDTQYFGPGTRLTVL.

The chain carries TRBV7-9 and TRBJ2-7; D is unresolved. There are 15 residues in the CDR3. Deletions cut 0 bases from V and 7 bases from J, with 16 bases between. Germline V gene sequence: CDR1 SEHNR, CDR2 FQNEAQ (reference sequence). The CDR3 DNA follows: TGTGCCAGCAGCTTAGCGGCGGCAGCTACCTCGGAGCAGTACTTC. Translation gives CASSLAAAATSEQYF.

The CDR3 region is CASSLEGKNIQYF. CDR3 DNA: TGCGCCAGCAGCTTGGAGGGGAAAAACATTCAGTACTTC. The gene calls are TRBV5-1 and TRBJ2-4, with a weak D call TRBD1 (5 bases). The CDR3 has 13 amino acids. Germline V gene lookup returns CDR1 SGHRS and CDR2 YFSETQ. The germline V and J ends were trimmed by 0 bases and 4 bases, with 5 bases remaining between them.